The rows below give T cell receptor beta chains drawn from one sample of a study of shared clonotypes between healthy human individuals. Produced via immunoSEQ multiplex PCR; TCRdb's table is partial and in-frame only. The data hold 2.5 million or so clones, with 85% to 95% observed a single time. The sequencing input was naive CD4+ T cells sorted from blood. These receptors came from a man in his late teens or twenties in good health. Each CDR3 is given with its conserved first and last residue. The order of the fields is clone size, D gene, V gene, J gene, CDR3 DNA, CDR3 protein. D genes are given only for firm matches. The size field is filled for only some rows; it gives once, few, many or a size class.

clone size: .; D gene: .; V gene: TRBV5-5; J gene: TRBJ1-3; CDR3 DNA: TGTGCCAGCAGCCCCACTGGAAACACCATATATTTT; CDR3 protein: CASSPTGNTIYF
clone size: .; D gene: TRBD1; V gene: TRBV7-9; J gene: TRBJ2-1; CDR3 DNA: TGTGCCAGCAGCTTCGACAGGGCTGTGTACAATGAGCAGTTCTTC; CDR3 protein: CASSFDRAVYNEQFF
clone size: .; D gene: TRBD2; V gene: TRBV7-2; J gene: TRBJ2-7; CDR3 DNA: TGTGCCAGCAGCTCCACTAGCGGGAGACTCGAGCAGTACTTC; CDR3 protein: CASSSTSGRLEQYF
clone size: .; D gene: TRBD1; V gene: TRBV4-1; J gene: TRBJ1-4; CDR3 DNA: TGCGCCAGCAGCCAATGGGCCCACAGGGGTGGCCTTGCAACTAATGAAAAACTGTTTTTT; CDR3 protein: CASSQWAHRGGLATNEKLFF
clone size: .; D gene: .; V gene: TRBV6-5; J gene: TRBJ1-1; CDR3 DNA: TGTGCCAGCAGTTACTCGAAGTTAGGGAACACTGAAGCTTTCTTT; CDR3 protein: CASSYSKLGNTEAFF
clone size: once; D gene: .; V gene: TRBV7-2; J gene: TRBJ2-7; CDR3 DNA: TGTGCCAGCAGCTTAACGCCAGGACACTACGAGCAGTACTTC; CDR3 protein: CASSLTPGHYEQYF
clone size: .; D gene: TRBD2; V gene: TRBV7-9; J gene: TRBJ2-1; CDR3 DNA: TGTGCCAGCAGCTTAAGAGCGGGAGGCCACAATGAGCAGTTCTTC; CDR3 protein: CASSLRAGGHNEQFF
clone size: .; D gene: TRBD1; V gene: TRBV5-1; J gene: TRBJ1-6; CDR3 DNA: TGCGCCAGCAGCTTCGGGGGACAGTATAATTCACCCCTCCACTTT; CDR3 protein: CASSFGGQYNSPLHF
clone size: .; D gene: .; V gene: TRBV28; J gene: TRBJ2-1; CDR3 DNA: TGTGCCAGCACCCCCCCCGGGGGAAGGAATGAGCAGTTCTTC; CDR3 protein: CASTPPGGRNEQFF
clone size: .; D gene: TRBD2; V gene: TRBV4-1; J gene: TRBJ2-1; CDR3 DNA: TGCGCCAGCAGCCATAAGCTCCGGGCGGGGGGCGTTGTCTCCAATGAGCAGTTCTTC; CDR3 protein: CASSHKLRAGGVVSNEQFF
clone size: few; D gene: .; V gene: TRBV2; J gene: TRBJ2-2; CDR3 DNA: TGTGCCAGCAGTGTCACCGGGGAGCTGTTTTTT; CDR3 protein: CASSVTGELFF
clone size: .; D gene: .; V gene: TRBV5-1; J gene: TRBJ2-7; CDR3 DNA: TGCGCCAGCAGCTTGGGACGGACAGCCTACGAGCAGTACTTC; CDR3 protein: CASSLGRTAYEQYF
clone size: .; D gene: .; V gene: TRBV11-3; J gene: TRBJ1-1; CDR3 DNA: TGTGCCAGCAGCTCAACGGACGGGAACACTGAAGCTTTCTTT; CDR3 protein: CASSSTDGNTEAFF
clone size: .; D gene: .; V gene: TRBV6-5; J gene: TRBJ1-1; CDR3 DNA: TGTGCCAGCCGTATCGCAGGGATGAACACTGAAGCTTTCTTT; CDR3 protein: CASRIAGMNTEAFF
clone size: few; D gene: TRBD1; V gene: TRBV30; J gene: TRBJ1-2; CDR3 DNA: TGTGCCTGGAGCCAACAGGGGGTCGGCGGCTACACCTTC; CDR3 protein: CAWSQQGVGGYTF
clone size: .; D gene: .; V gene: TRBV10-3; J gene: TRBJ2-3; CDR3 DNA: TGTGCCATCAGTGAGAGAAGAGATACGCAGTATTTT; CDR3 protein: CAISERRDTQYF
clone size: .; D gene: TRBD1; V gene: TRBV5-1; J gene: TRBJ1-4; CDR3 DNA: TGCGCCAGCAGCTTGGCCGGGACAGGGAGTGAAAAACTGTTTTTT; CDR3 protein: CASSLAGTGSEKLFF
clone size: .; D gene: TRBD2; V gene: TRBV5-1; J gene: TRBJ2-1; CDR3 DNA: TGCGCCAGCAGCTTGGCAGGACTAGCGGGAGGAGACGAGCAGTTCTTC; CDR3 protein: CASSLAGLAGGDEQFF
clone size: .; D gene: .; V gene: TRBV9; J gene: TRBJ1-4; CDR3 DNA: TGTGCCAGCAGCGTAGAGGTGGGGTCTAATGAAAAACTGTTTTTT; CDR3 protein: CASSVEVGSNEKLFF